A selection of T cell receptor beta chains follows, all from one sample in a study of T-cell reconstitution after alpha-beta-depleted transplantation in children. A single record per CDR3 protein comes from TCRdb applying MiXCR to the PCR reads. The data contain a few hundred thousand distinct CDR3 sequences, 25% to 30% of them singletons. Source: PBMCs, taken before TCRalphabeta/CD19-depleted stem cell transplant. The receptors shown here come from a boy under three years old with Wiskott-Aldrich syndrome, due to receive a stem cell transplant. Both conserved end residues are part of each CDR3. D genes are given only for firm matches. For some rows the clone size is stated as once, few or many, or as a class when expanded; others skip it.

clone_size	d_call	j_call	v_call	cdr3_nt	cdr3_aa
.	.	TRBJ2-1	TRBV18	TGTGCCAGCTCACCACTGCTCAGATCCGAGGATGAGCAGTTCTTC	CASSPLLRSEDEQFF
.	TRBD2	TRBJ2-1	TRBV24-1	TGTGCCACCAGTTCGACCGGGACTAGCGGCAATGAGCAGTTCTTC	CATSSTGTSGNEQFF
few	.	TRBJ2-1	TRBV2	TGTGCCAGCAGTGATCCGGGGGTTGTTGAGCAGTTCTTC	CASSDPGVVEQFF
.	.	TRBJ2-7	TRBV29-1	TGCAGCGTTGGCAGGGACCCCTACGAGCAGTACTTC	CSVGRDPYEQYF
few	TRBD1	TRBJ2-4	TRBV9	TGTGCCAGCAGCCCCCGGACAGGGGGAGACATTCAGTACTTC	CASSPRTGGDIQYF
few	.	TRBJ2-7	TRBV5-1	TGCGCCAGCGGTTCAGGGATCCACGAGCAGTACTTC	CASGSGIHEQYF
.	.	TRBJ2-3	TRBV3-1	TGTGCCAGCAGCTACCGGGCCTCTACACCAGATACGCAGTATTTT	CASSYRASTPDTQYF
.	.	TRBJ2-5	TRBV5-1	TGCGCCAGCAGCGCCCCGACCCGAGAGACCCAGTACTTC	CASSAPTRETQYF
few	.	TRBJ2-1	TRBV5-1	TGCGCCAGCAGCTTAGGACGGACCTACAATGAGCAGTTCTTC	CASSLGRTYNEQFF
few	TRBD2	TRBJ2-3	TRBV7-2	TGTGCCAGCAGCTTAGCGGGGAGGAGGACTAGCGGGAGAGATACGCAGTATTTT	CASSLAGRRTSGRDTQYF
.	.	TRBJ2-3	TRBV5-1	TGCGCCAGCAGCTTGGTATGGTCCACAGATACGCAGTATTTT	CASSLVWSTDTQYF
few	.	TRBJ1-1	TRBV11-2	TGTGCCAGCAGCTTAAGGCGGGGGTTCACTGAAGCTTTCTTT	CASSLRRGFTEAFF
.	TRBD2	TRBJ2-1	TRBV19	TGTGCCAGTTCGGGACTAGCGGGAGGGATGGGTCACAATGAGCAGTTCTTC	CASSGLAGGMGHNEQFF
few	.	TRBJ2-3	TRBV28	TGTGCCAGCACCGCGGGACAGTCTGCGACAGATACGCAGTATTTT	CASTAGQSATDTQYF
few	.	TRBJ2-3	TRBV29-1	TGCAGCGTTGAACAGCTAGATACGCAGTATTTT	CSVEQLDTQYF
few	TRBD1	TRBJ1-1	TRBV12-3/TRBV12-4	TGTGCCAGCAGTCTTACAGGGGAATTGAGTGAAGCTTTCTTT	CASSLTGELSEAFF
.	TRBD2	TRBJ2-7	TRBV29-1	TGCAGCGTTGACGTCGCGCTAGCGGGAATTTACGAGCAGTACTTC	CSVDVALAGIYEQYF
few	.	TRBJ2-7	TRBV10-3	TGTGCCATCAGCCCCATCCCACTAGTCCTTAACTACGAGCAGTACTTC	CAISPIPLVLNYEQYF
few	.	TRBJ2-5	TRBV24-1	TGTGCCACCAGTGATTTGCAAGGGGAGACCCAGTACTTC	CATSDLQGETQYF
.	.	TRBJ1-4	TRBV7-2	TGTGCCAGCAGCTTAGGGGTCGTGGGGGAAAAACTGTTTTTT	CASSLGVVGEKLFF
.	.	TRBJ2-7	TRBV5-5	TGTGCCAGCAGCTACGCGAACTCCTACGAGCAGTACTTC	CASSYANSYEQYF
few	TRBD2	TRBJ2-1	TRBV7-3	TGTGCCAGCAGCTTGACTAGCGAGAACAATGAGCAGTTCTTC	CASSLTSENNEQFF
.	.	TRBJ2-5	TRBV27	TGTGCCAGCAGTTTATCGTTTTTCGAGACCCAGTACTTC	CASSLSFFETQYF
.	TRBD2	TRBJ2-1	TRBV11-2	TGTGCCAGCAGCCCAAAGCCCCTGGGACTAGCGGGAGGGCCTCATTTCTTC	CASSPKPLGLAGGPHFF
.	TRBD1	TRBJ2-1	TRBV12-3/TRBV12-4	TGTGCCAGCAGGCTTGGGGACAGGTTAATGTTCTTC	CASRLGDRLMFF
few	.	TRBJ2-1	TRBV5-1	TGCGCCAGCAGCTTGGACTTGGCGGCAAGCTCCTACAATGAGCAGTTCTTC	CASSLDLAASSYNEQFF
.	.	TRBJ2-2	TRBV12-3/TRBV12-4	TGTGCCAGCAGACCGTCACAGGGATCGGTGGTCGGGGAGCTGTTTTTT	CASRPSQGSVVGELFF
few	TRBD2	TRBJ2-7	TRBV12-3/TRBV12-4	TGTGCCAGCAGTTCTGCGGGAGTATCCTACGAGCAGTACTTC	CASSSAGVSYEQYF
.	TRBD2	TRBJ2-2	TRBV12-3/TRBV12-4	TGTGCCAGCAGTTTAAGAGCGGGAGGAGCCGGGGAGCTGTTTTTT	CASSLRAGGAGELFF
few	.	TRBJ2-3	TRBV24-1	TGTGCCACCAGTGACCAAAACACAGATACGCAGTATTTT	CATSDQNTDTQYF
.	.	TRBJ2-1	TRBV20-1	TGCAGTGCTAGACTAGCGACAGACTACAATGAGCAGTTCTTC	CSARLATDYNEQFF
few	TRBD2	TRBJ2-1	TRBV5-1	TGCGCCAGCAGCTTGGGATACGGCGGGAGTGCGAATGAGCAGTTCTTC	CASSLGYGGSANEQFF
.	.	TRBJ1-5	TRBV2	TGTGCCAGCAGTGAACAGGGCTCTCAGCCCCAGCATTTT	CASSEQGSQPQHF
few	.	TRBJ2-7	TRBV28	TGTGTCACGGCGCGGGACTACGAGCAGTACTTC	CVTARDYEQYF
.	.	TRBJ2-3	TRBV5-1	TGCGCCAGCAGGAGTGCCACAGATACGCAGTATTTT	CASRSATDTQYF
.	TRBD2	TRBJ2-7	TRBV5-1	TGTGCCAGCAGCCCCGGACTAGCGGGAGACTACGAGCAGTACTTC	CASSPGLAGDYEQYF
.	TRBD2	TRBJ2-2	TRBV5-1	TGCGCCAGCAGCCTCCGACTAGCGGGAGATAGAACCGGGGAGCTGTTTTTT	CASSLRLAGDRTGELFF
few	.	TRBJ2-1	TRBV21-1	TGTGCCAGCAGCAAACTGTCGGGTCAAAACAATGAGCAGTTCTTC	CASSKLSGQNNEQFF
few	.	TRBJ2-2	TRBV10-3	TGTGCCATCGGGTGGGGGAATTCGAACACCGGGGAGCTGTTTTTT	CAIGWGNSNTGELFF
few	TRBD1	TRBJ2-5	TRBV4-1	TGCGCCAGCAGCCATTCCGGGACAGGGCGAGAGACCCAGTACTTC	CASSHSGTGRETQYF
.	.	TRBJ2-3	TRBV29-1	TGCAGCATCAGCAGGGGGGGCACAGATACGCAGTATTTT	CSISRGGTDTQYF
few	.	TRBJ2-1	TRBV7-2	TGTGCCAGCAGCCTGACTATTAATGAGCAGTTCTTC	CASSLTINEQFF
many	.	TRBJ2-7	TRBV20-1	TGCAGTGCTAGAGATAGCTACGAGCAGTACTTC	CSARDSYEQYF
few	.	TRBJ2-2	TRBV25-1	TGTGCCAGCAGAAGGGAGGAGACCGGGGAGCTGTTTTTT	CASRREETGELFF
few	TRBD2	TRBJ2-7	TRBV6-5	TGTGCCAGCAGTTATCGGCTACTAGCGGGAAAATACGAGCAGTACTTC	CASSYRLLAGKYEQYF
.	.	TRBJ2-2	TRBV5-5	TGTGCCAGCAGCTGGGCCGCGTCAGGGACCGGGGAGCTGTTTTTT	CASSWAASGTGELFF
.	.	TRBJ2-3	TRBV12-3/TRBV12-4	TGTGCCAGCAGCCCGCTAGGGGGGTACACAGATACGCAGTATTTT	CASSPLGGYTDTQYF
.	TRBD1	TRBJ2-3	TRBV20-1	TGCAGTGCTCCAGGGGGTAGACCTAGCACAGATACGCAGTATTTT	CSAPGGRPSTDTQYF
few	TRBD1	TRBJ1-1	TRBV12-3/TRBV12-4	TGTGCCAGCAGTTTGACAGGGGGGCTCACTGAAGCTTTCTTT	CASSLTGGLTEAFF
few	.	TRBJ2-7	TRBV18	TGTGCCAGCTCAGACAGCGCCCTCTACGAGCAGTACTTC	CASSDSALYEQYF
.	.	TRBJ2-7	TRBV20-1	TGCAGTGCGCAGGGACCCTATTACGAGCAGTACTTC	CSAQGPYYEQYF
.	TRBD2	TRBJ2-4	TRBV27	TGTGCCAGCAGTTTACGGCCTAGCGGGGGGAGAAACATTCAGTACTTC	CASSLRPSGGRNIQYF
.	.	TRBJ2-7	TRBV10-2	TGCGCCAGCAGCGAACCCCTTGGTGATTCCTACGAGCAGTACTTC	CASSEPLGDSYEQYF